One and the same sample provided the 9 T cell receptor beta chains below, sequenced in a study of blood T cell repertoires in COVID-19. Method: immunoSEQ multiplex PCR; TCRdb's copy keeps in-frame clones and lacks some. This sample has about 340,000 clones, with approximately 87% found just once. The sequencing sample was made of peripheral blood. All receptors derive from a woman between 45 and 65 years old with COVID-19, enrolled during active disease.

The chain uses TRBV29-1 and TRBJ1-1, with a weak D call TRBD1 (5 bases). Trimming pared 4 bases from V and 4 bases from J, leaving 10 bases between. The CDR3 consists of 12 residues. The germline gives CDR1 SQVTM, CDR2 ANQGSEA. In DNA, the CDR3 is TGCAGCGTTGCAGGGATGGGCACTGAAGCTTTCTTT. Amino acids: CSVAGMGTEAFF.

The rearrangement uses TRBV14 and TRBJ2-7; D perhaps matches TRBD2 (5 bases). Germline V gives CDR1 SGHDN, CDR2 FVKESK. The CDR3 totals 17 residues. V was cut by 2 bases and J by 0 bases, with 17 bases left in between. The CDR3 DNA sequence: TGTGCCAGCAGCCAATATGAGGGCCGTATAAGCTCCTACGAGCAGTACTTC. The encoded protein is CASSQYEGRISSYEQYF.

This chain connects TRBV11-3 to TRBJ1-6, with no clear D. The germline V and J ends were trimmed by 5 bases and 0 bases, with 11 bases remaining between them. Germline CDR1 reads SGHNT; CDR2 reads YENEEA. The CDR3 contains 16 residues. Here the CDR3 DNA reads TGTGCCAGCAGCCCCGCGGGAGGCTCCTATAATTCACCCCTCCACTTT. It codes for CASSPAGGSYNSPLHF.

The DNA of the CDR3 is TGTGCCAGCAGCTTGGCCGGGGGTAGCGGGGCCTACGAGCAGTACTTC. Protein: CASSLAGGSGAYEQYF. The V gene is TRBV5-4, the J gene TRBJ2-7; 8 nucleotides match TRBD2. Germline assignment: CDR1 SGHNT and CDR2 YYREEE (reference sequence). Trimming cost V 0 bases and J 2 bases; bases outside gene matches: 7. The CDR3 covers 16 residues.

CDR3 DNA sequence: TGCGCCAGCAGCTTGGACGGACAGGGGGCCCGGGGCTACACCTTC. This gives the protein CASSLDGQGARGYTF. The chain carries TRBV5-1 and TRBJ1-2; 11 nucleotides match TRBD1. V shed 0 bases, J shed 8 bases, and the junction held 6 bases outside the gene matches. CDR1 is SGHRS, CDR2 YFSETQ, per germline. CDR3 length: 15 residues.

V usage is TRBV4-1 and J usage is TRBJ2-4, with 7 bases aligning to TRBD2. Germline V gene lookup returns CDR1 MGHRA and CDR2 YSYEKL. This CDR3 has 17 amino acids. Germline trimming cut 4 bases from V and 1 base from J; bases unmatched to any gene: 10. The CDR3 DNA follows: TGCGCCAGCAGCCCAGATTCGACTAGCCATGCCAAAAACATTCAGTACTTC. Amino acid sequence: CASSPDSTSHAKNIQYF.

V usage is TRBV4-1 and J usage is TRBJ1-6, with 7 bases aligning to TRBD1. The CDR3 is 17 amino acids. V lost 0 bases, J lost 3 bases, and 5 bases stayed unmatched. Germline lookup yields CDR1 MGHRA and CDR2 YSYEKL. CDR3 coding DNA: TGCGCCAGCAGCCAAGATTCGGGACAGAACTATAATTCACCCCTCCACTTT. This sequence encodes CASSQDSGQNYNSPLHF.

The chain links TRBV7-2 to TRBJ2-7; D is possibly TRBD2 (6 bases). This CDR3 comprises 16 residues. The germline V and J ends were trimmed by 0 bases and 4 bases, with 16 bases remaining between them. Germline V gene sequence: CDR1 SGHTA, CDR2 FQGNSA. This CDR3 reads CASSLASWASAYEQYF. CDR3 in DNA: TGTGCCAGCAGCTTAGCATCCTGGGCTAGCGCATACGAGCAGTACTTC.

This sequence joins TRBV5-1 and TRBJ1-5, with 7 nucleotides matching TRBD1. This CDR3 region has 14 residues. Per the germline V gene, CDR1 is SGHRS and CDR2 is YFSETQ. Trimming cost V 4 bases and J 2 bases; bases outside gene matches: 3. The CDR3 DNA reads TGCGCCAGCAGCCCCGGGACAGGCAATCAGCCCCAGCATTTT. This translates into CASSPGTGNQPQHF.